This entry describes one TCR beta chain. These data come from a study of blood T cell repertoires in COVID-19. Repertoires were generated with immunoSEQ multiplex PCR, while TCRdb's copy carries only in-frame clones and drops some. The repertoire holds some 330,000 clones, with roughly 90% as singletons. The length of the CDR3 is 17 residues. Germline lookup yields CDR1 GTSNPN and CDR2 SVGIG (reference sequence). After removal of 2 bases from V and 3 bases from J, the junction contained 11 bases not matched to a gene. Cohort 3 donors counted as recovered after two negative PCRs, clearance, or resolved symptoms.

The chain has TRBV30 and TRBJ2-2; TRBD1 matches at 8 bases. The receptor was isolated from a woman aged 25 to 45 who had recovered from COVID-19. Sequenced material: PBMCs or T cells enriched from blood (not recorded which). The CDR3 nucleotides are TGTGCCTGGAGTCCTAAATTCGGACAGGGTTACACCGGGGAGCTGTTTTTT. The encoded protein is CAWSPKFGQGYTGELFF. The whole variable domain, filled in from reference TRBV30 and TRBJ2-2, reads SQTIHQWPATLVQPVGSPLSLECTVEGTSNPNLYWYRQAAGRGLQLLFYSVGIGQISSEVPQNLSASRPQDRQFILSSKKLLLSDSGFYLCAWSPKFGQGYTGELFFGEGSRLTVL.